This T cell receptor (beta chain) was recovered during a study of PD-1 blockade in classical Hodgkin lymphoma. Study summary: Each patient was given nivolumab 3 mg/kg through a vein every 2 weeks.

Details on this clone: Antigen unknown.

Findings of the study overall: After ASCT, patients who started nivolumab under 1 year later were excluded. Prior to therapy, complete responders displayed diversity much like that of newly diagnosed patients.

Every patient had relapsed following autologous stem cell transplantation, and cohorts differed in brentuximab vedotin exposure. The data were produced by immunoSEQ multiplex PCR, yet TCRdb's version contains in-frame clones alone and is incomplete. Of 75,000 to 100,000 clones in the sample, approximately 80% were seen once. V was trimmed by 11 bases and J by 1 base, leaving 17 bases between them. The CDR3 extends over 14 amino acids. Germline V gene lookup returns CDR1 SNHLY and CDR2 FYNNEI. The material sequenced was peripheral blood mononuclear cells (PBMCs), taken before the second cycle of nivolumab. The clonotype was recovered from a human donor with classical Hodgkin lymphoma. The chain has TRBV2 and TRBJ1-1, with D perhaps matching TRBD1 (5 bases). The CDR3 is CASLGWGGNTEAFF. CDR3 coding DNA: TGTGCCTCCCTAGGATGGGGGGGGAACACTGAAGCTTTCTTT.